These 21 T cell receptor beta chains were sequenced from one sample in a study of blood T cell repertoires in COVID-19. Generated by immunoSEQ multiplex PCR, the TCRdb table keeps only in-frame clones and is missing some. The table lists fewer than 350,000 clones, nearly 90% of them singletons, with almost 9.5% in the top ten. The sequencing sample was made of peripheral blood. All receptors derive from a man aged 18 to 30 with active or convalescent COVID-19.

V is TRBV6-1 and J is TRBJ2-7; 8 bases line up with TRBD1. Per the germline V gene, CDR1 is MNHNS and CDR2 is SASEGT. V lost 2 bases and J lost 2; bases outside the gene matches: 5. There are 15 residues in the CDR3. Written as DNA, the CDR3 is TGTGCCAGCAGTGAAATAGGGACAGGAGCCTACGAGCAGTACTTC. Its translation: CASSEIGTGAYEQYF.

This clone was recorded once. The rearrangement joins TRBV6-2 or TRBV6-3 to TRBJ2-5; 11 bases line up with TRBD2. CDR1 is MNHEY and CDR2 is SVGEGT in the germline V gene. The CDR3 loop spans 15 amino acids. Trimming cost V 6 bases and J 4 bases; bases outside gene matches: 7. The CDR3 nucleotides are TGTGCCAGCAGCATTAGCGGGGGGGCGGGAGAGACCCAGTACTTC. The encoded protein is CASSISGGAGETQYF.

This rearrangement joins TRBV9 to TRBJ2-3; D is possibly TRBD2 (6 bases). Germline CDR1 is SGDLS and CDR2 is YYNGEE. The CDR3 has 14 amino acids. V was clipped by 3 bases and J by 13 bases, with 21 bases between them. The DNA for the CDR3 is TGTGCCAGCAGCGCCCGGGACTCCCCAGTACCGGAGTATTTT. Protein: CASSARDSPVPEYF.

The J gene is TRBJ2-3, the V gene TRBV2, with 10 bases lining up with TRBD1. The CDR3 is 14 amino acids. With 6 bases clipped from V and 4 bases from J, the junction kept 4 bases outside the gene matches. Per germline, CDR1 SNHLY and CDR2 FYNNEI. The CDR3 bases are TGTGCCAGCAGGGGACAGGGGAAGGCAGATACGCAGTATTTT. Its translation is CASRGQGKADTQYF.

This chain connects TRBV27 to TRBJ2-6, with a tentative D call TRBD1 (5 bases). V lost 0 bases to trimming and J lost 2 bases, with 8 bases between them. CDR3 length equals 16 residues. Germline-derived CDR1 and CDR2 are MNHEY and SMNVEV (reference sequence). CDR3 nucleotide sequence: TGTGCCAGCAGTTTATCTTCAGGGACTGGGGCCAACGTCCTGACTTTC. It is translated as CASSLSSGTGANVLTF. Together with reference TRBV27 and TRBJ2-6, the CDR3 gives the full variable domain: EAQVTQNPRYLITVTGKKLTVTCSQNMNHEYMSWYRQDPGLGLRQIYYSMNVEVTDKGDVPEGYKVSRKEKRNFPLILESPSPNQTSLYFCASSLSSGTGANVLTFGAGSRLTVL.

The rearrangement links TRBV12-5 to TRBJ2-1; D might be TRBD1 (5 bases). V was trimmed by 0 bases and J by 4 bases, leaving 7 bases between them. Germline V gene sequence: CDR1 LGHNT, CDR2 FRNRAP. This CDR3 region has 14 residues. The CDR3 loop is CASGLVTVYNEQFF. As DNA, the CDR3 is TGTGCTAGTGGTTTGGTGACAGTATACAATGAGCAGTTCTTC.

This clone was seen once. The chain employs TRBV3-1 (or the pseudogene TRBV3-2) and TRBJ1-2; TRBD1 matches at 8 bases. The CDR3 extends over 15 amino acids. J lost 7 bases, V lost 0 bases, and 7 bases had no gene match. The germline gives CDR1 LGHDT, CDR2 YNNKEL (reference sequence). Here the CDR3 DNA reads TGTGCCAGCAGCCAAGATTGGCAGGGGGCAGGTGGCTACACCTTC. It is translated as CASSQDWQGAGGYTF.

This clone was seen just once. V usage is TRBV7-9 and J usage is TRBJ2-1; 10 bases fit TRBD2. Germline V gene lookup returns CDR1 SEHNR and CDR2 FQNEAQ (reference sequence). The trim removed 5 bases at V and 14 bases at J, leaving 9 bases unmatched. CDR3 length: 13 residues. This chain's CDR3 is CASSTSFTSGEFF. CDR3 sequence (DNA): TGTGCCAGCAGCACCTCCTTTACTAGCGGGGAGTTCTTC.

The V call is TRBV6-5, the J call TRBJ1-1; D not resolved. V lost 7 bases and J lost 4, with 16 bases in between. CDR3 length: 14 residues. Germline V CDR1 and CDR2: MNHEY, SVGAGI. Written as DNA, the CDR3 is TGTGCCAGCACCCTAACTCGCGGTTCCACTGAAGCTTTCTTT. This encodes CASTLTRGSTEAFF.

The chain joins TRBV3-1 (or the pseudogene TRBV3-2) to TRBJ2-7; 7 nucleotides agree with TRBD2. Looked up from germline, CDR1 is LGHDT and CDR2 is YNNKEL (reference sequence). This CDR3 contains 14 residues. V lost 3 bases to trimming and J lost 0 bases; unmatched junction nucleotides: 2. CDR3 loop: CASSQGGNSYEQYF. The CDR3 nucleotides are TGTGCCAGCAGCCAGGGAGGGAACTCCTACGAGCAGTACTTC.

This chain uses TRBV6-5 with TRBJ1-5; a possible D gene is TRBD1 (5 bases). Germline V gene lookup returns CDR1 MNHEY and CDR2 SVGAGI. The CDR3 is made up of 15 amino acids. The germline V and J ends were trimmed by 6 bases and 4 bases, with 16 bases remaining between them. This CDR3 is CASRKPDTHNQPQHF. The CDR3 DNA reads TGTGCCAGCAGAAAACCGGACACTCATAATCAGCCCCAGCATTTT.

The chain joins TRBV4-2 to TRBJ1-2, with 7 positions matching TRBD1. V lost 4 bases to trimming and J lost 8 bases; unmatched junction nucleotides: 10. Germline V gene sequence: CDR1 LGHNA, CDR2 YNFKEQ. CDR3 length equals 14 residues. CDR3 nucleotides: TGTGCCAGCAGCCCCCGGACAGGATCGAGAGGCTACACCTTC. This encodes CASSPRTGSRGYTF.

The chain's CDR3 is CASSLQGLQPQHF. DNA for the CDR3: TGTGCCAGCAGTTTACAGGGCCTTCAGCCCCAGCATTTT. This chain links TRBV12-3 or TRBV12-4 with TRBJ1-5; possibly TRBD1 for D (5 bases). V was clipped by 2 bases and J by 6 bases, with 8 bases between them. The CDR3 is 13 residues long.

V and J are TRBV5-1 and TRBJ1-2; D perhaps matches TRBD1 (6 bases). The CDR3 runs to 16 residues. Trimming took 5 bases from V and 2 from J, leaving 19 bases between them. Germline V CDR1 and CDR2: SGHRS, YFSETQ. CDR3 sequence (DNA): TGCGCCAGCAGAGAACAGGCGATGGGGGCCAACTATGGCTACACCTTC. This encodes CASREQAMGANYGYTF.

V and J are TRBV19 and TRBJ2-5; 14 bases fit TRBD2. Looked up from germline, CDR1 is LNHDA and CDR2 is SQIVND (reference sequence). The J segment lost 2 bases and the V segment lost 6 bases, leaving 8 bases of the junction unmatched. The CDR3 length is 17 residues. For the CDR3, the DNA is TGTGCCAGTAGCCGGACTAGCGGGGGGCCAGGGCAAGAGACCCAGTACTTC. Translation: CASSRTSGGPGQETQYF.

DNA for the CDR3: TGCGCCAGCAGCCAAGCCTGGTGGGGACAGGGAAATGAGCAGTTCTTC. Residues: CASSQAWWGQGNEQFF. The gene calls are TRBV4-3 and TRBJ2-1; TRBD1 agrees at 9 bases. The germline gives CDR1 LGHNA, CDR2 YSLEER. The CDR3 runs to 16 residues. V shed 1 base and J 7 bases; nucleotides not matched to a gene: 8.

The chain joins TRBV19 to TRBJ1-5; 7 positions match TRBD1. Per the germline V gene, CDR1 is LNHDA and CDR2 is SQIVND (reference sequence). The CDR3 runs 17 residues. Trimming took 6 bases from V and 5 from J; bases not matched to a gene: 16. DNA of the CDR3: TGTGCCAGTAGGGGAGACGCAGGGGACAGTACTTATCAGCCCCAGCATTTT. Amino acids: CASRGDAGDSTYQPQHF. The full variable domain, rest sourced from reference TRBV19 and TRBJ1-5, is DGGITQSPKYLFRKEGQNVTLSCEQNLNHDAMYWYRQDPGQGLRLIYYSQIVNDFQKGDIAEGYSVSREKKESFPLTVTSAQKNPTAFYLCASRGDAGDSTYQPQHFGDGTRLSIL.

V usage is TRBV18 and J usage is TRBJ2-1; 9 bases agree with TRBD2. Germline CDR1 is KGHSH and CDR2 is LQKENI. J lost 4 bases, V lost 3 bases, and 4 bases had no gene match. There are 15 residues in the CDR3. CDR3 amino acids: CASSPGSGGYNEQFF. The CDR3 nucleotides are TGTGCCAGCTCACCTGGCAGCGGGGGGTACAATGAGCAGTTCTTC.

CDR3 loop: CASRWDRTDYEQYF. The CDR3 DNA sequence: TGTGCCAGCAGATGGGACAGGACCGACTACGAGCAGTACTTC. The chain combines TRBV6-5 with TRBJ2-7; 8 nucleotides align to TRBD1. This CDR3 comprises 14 residues. Trimming removed 6 bases from V and 3 bases from J; junction bases left unmatched: 7. The germline CDR1 and CDR2 sequences are MNHEY and SVGAGI.

The chain joins TRBV3-1 (or the pseudogene TRBV3-2) to TRBJ1-2; tentatively, D is TRBD1 (5 bases). V dropped 3 bases and J dropped 1 base, with 12 bases sitting between them. This CDR3 is 15 amino acids long. CDR1 is LGHDT, CDR2 YNNKEL, per germline (reference sequence). The CDR3 sequence: CASSQNHRLNYGYTF. The CDR3 coding sequence is TGTGCCAGCAGCCAGAATCACAGGCTTAACTATGGCTACACCTTC.

V usage is TRBV2 and J usage is TRBJ1-2; TRBD1 agrees at 7 bases. The ends lost 6 bases at V and 1 base at J; junction bases unmatched: 5. Per germline, CDR1 SNHLY and CDR2 FYNNEI. This CDR3 has 14 residues. This CDR3 is CASRLQGINYGYTF. DNA of the CDR3: TGTGCCAGCAGATTACAGGGGATTAACTATGGCTACACCTTC.